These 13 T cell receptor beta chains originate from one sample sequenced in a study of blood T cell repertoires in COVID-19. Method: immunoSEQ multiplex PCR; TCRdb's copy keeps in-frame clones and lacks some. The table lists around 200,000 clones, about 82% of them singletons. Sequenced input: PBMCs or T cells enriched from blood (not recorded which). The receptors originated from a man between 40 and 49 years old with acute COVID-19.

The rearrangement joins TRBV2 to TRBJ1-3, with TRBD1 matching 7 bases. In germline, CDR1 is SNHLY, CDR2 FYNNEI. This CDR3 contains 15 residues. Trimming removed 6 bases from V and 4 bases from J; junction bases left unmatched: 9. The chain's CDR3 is CASSRLGGSGNTIYF. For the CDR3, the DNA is TGTGCCAGCAGCCGCCTAGGGGGCTCGGGAAACACCATATATTTT.

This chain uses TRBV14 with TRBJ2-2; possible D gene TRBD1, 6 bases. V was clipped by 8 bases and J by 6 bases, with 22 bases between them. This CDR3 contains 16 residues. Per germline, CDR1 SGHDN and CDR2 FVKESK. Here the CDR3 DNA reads TGTGCCAGCTCAAAAAGCAGCCAGGGGACCTCCGGGGAGCTGTTTTTT. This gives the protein CASSKSSQGTSGELFF.

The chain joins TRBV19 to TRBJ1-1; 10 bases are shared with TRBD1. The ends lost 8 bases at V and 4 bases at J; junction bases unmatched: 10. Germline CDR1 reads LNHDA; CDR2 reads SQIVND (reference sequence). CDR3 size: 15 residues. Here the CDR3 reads CASSRDRGRGTEAFF. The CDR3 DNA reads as TGTGCCAGTTCGAGGGACAGGGGACGTGGCACTGAAGCTTTCTTT.

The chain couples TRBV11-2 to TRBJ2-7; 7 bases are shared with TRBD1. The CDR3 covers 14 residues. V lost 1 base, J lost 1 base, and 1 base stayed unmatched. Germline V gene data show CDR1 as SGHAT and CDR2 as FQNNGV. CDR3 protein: CASSLGGQSYEQYF. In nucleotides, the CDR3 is TGTGCCAGCAGCTTAGGGGGACAGTCCTACGAGCAGTACTTC.

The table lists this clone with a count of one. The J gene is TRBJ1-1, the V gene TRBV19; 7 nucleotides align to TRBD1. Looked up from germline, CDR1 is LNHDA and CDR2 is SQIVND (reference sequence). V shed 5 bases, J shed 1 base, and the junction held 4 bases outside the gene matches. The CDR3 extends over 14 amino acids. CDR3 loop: CASSGRTGNTEAFF. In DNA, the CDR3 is TGTGCCAGTAGTGGGCGGACAGGGAACACTGAAGCTTTCTTT. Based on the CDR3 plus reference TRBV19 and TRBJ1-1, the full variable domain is DGGITQSPKYLFRKEGQNVTLSCEQNLNHDAMYWYRQDPGQGLRLIYYSQIVNDFQKGDIAEGYSVSREKKESFPLTVTSAQKNPTAFYLCASSGRTGNTEAFFGQGTRLTVV.

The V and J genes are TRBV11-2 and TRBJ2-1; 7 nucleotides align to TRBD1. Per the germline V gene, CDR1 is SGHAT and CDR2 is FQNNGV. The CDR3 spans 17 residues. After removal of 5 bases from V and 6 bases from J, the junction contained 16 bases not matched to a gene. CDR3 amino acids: CASSPTTPQGVGNEQFF. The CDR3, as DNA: TGTGCCAGCAGCCCCACAACCCCCCAGGGGGTGGGCAATGAGCAGTTCTTC.

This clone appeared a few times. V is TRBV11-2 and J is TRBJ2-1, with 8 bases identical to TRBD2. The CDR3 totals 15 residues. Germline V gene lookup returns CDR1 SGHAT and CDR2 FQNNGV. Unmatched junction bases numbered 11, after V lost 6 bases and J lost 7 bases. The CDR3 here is CASRTPGTSRNEQFF. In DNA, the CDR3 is TGTGCCAGCAGGACACCCGGGACTAGTAGGAATGAGCAGTTCTTC.

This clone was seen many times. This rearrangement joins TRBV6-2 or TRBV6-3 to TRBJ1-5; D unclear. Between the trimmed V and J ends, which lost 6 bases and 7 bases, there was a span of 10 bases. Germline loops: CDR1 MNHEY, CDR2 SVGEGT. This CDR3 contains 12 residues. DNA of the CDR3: TGTGCCAGCAGCGCCCCCAGGCAGCCCCAGCATTTT. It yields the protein CASSAPRQPQHF.

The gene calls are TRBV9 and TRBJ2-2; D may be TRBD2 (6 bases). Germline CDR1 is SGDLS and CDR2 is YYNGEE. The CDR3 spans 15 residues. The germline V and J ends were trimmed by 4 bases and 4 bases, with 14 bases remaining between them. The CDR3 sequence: CASSTGTFTTGELFF. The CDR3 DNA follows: TGTGCCAGCAGCACCGGGACTTTTACCACCGGGGAGCTGTTTTTT.

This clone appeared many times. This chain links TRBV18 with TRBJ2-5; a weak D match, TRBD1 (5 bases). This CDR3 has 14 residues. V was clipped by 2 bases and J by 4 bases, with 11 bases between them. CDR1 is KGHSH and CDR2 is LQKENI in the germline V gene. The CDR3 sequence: CASSPIRGGETQYF. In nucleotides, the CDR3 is TGTGCCAGCTCACCAATTAGGGGCGGAGAGACCCAGTACTTC.

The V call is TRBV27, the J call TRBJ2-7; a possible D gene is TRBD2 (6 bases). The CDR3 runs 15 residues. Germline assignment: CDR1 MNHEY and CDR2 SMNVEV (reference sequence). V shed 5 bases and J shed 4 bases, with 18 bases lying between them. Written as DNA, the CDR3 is TGTGCCAGCAGTGGGATCGGGGGAGAGGGGTACGAGCAGTACTTC. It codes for CASSGIGGEGYEQYF.

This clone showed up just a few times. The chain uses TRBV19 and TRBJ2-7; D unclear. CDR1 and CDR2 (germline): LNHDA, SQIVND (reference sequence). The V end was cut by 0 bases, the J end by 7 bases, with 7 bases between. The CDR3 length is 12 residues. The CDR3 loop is CASSIDSEEQYF. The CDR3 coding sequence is TGTGCCAGTAGTATAGATTCGGAGGAGCAGTACTTC.

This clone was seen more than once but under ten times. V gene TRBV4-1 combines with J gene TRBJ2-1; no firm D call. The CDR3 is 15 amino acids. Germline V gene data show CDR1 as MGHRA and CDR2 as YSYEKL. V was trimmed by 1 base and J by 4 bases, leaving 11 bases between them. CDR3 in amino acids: CASSQVDNFYNEQFF. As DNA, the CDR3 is TGCGCCAGCAGCCAAGTTGACAATTTTTACAATGAGCAGTTCTTC.